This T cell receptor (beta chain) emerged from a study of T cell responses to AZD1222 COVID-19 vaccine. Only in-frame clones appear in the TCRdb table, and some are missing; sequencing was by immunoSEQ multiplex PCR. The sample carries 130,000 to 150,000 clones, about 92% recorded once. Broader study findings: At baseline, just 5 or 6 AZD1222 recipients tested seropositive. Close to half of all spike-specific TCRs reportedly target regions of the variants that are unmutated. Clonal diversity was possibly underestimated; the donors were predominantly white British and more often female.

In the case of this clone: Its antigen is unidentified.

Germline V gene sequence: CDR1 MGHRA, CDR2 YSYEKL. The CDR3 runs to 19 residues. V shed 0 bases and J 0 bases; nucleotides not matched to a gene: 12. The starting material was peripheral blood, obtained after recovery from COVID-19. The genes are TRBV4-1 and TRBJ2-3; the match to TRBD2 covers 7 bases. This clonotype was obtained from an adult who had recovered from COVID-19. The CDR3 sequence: CASSQDGLAATSSTDTQYF. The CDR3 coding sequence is TGCGCCAGCAGCCAAGATGGTCTAGCGGCAACCTCTAGCACAGATACGCAGTATTTT.